These T cell receptor beta chains were read from a single sample in a study of T cell responses to AZD1222 COVID-19 vaccine. This table comes from immunoSEQ multiplex PCR, and its TCRdb copy is limited to in-frame clones, with some not included. The sample contains 90,000 to 150,000 clones, approximately 86% of which appear only once. The sample consisted of peripheral blood, taken on day 0 of AZD1222 vaccination. The receptors shown here come from an adult in good health. CDR3s include the opening cysteine and the closing phenylalanine or tryptophan. The D gene is left open where the match is weak. Clone size, where shown, is once, few, many, or a class for clones that have expanded.

CDR3nt,CDR3aa,j_gene,abundance,d_gene,v_gene
TGTGCCACCAGGTCAGAGAACTATGGCTACACCTTC,CATRSENYGYTF,TRBJ1-2,once,.,TRBV15
TGTGCCAGTAGTTGGGATAGCAATCAGCCCCAGCATTTT,CASSWDSNQPQHF,TRBJ1-5,.,.,TRBV19
TGTGCCAGCAGTCCTGGGACAGGGGTTGGCTCGAACACTGAAGCTTTCTTT,CASSPGTGVGSNTEAFF,TRBJ1-1,.,TRBD1,TRBV28
TGTGCCACCAGCTACCACAATGAGCAGTTCTTC,CATSYHNEQFF,TRBJ2-1,.,.,TRBV24-1
TGCGCCAGCAGCTTGGCCTGGGGACCTGAGGGGGAGACCCAGTACTTC,CASSLAWGPEGETQYF,TRBJ2-5,.,.,TRBV5-1
TGTGCCAGTAGTAAGGATCCGGGGCAGATCGAGCAGTACTTC,CASSKDPGQIEQYF,TRBJ2-7,.,.,TRBV19
TGCGCCAGCAGCCCCCAGTCGGTGGGGGCCTTAAATCAGCCCCAGCATTTT,CASSPQSVGALNQPQHF,TRBJ1-5,.,.,TRBV4-1
TGCGCCAGCAGCTCAGGGACTGGAAACACCATATATTTT,CASSSGTGNTIYF,TRBJ1-3,.,.,TRBV5-1
TGCGCCAGCAGCTTGGGCAGGGGAGGCGACGAGCAGTACTTC,CASSLGRGGDEQYF,TRBJ2-7,.,.,TRBV5-1
TGTGCCAGCAGTTCGCGGGACATAATGGGCGAGCAGTACTTC,CASSSRDIMGEQYF,TRBJ2-7,.,.,TRBV7-9
TGTGCCAGCAGTTCCCTCCCCGGGGCCCTGAACACTGAAGCTTTCTTT,CASSSLPGALNTEAFF,TRBJ1-1,.,.,TRBV27
TGTGCCAGTAGTCCGAGGGGTAGCGCCCAAACCGGGGAGCTGTTTTTT,CASSPRGSAQTGELFF,TRBJ2-2,.,.,TRBV19
TGTGCCAGCAGCCCGGACCGCACCGGGGAGCTGTTTTTT,CASSPDRTGELFF,TRBJ2-2,.,.,TRBV11-2
TGTGCCATCAGCGACACCGGGACGTACACCGGGGAGCTGTTTTTT,CAISDTGTYTGELFF,TRBJ2-2,.,.,TRBV10-3
TGTGCCAGCAGCCTAAGGACTAGCGTCAATGAGCAGTTCTTC,CASSLRTSVNEQFF,TRBJ2-1,.,TRBD2,TRBV5-4
TGTGCCAGCAGTGGACTAGCGGGGACTTACACCGGGGAGCTGTTTTTT,CASSGLAGTYTGELFF,TRBJ2-2,.,TRBD2,TRBV28
TGTGCCAGCAGCCCAACCGGACTAGCCACTTACAATGAGCAGTTCTTC,CASSPTGLATYNEQFF,TRBJ2-1,.,TRBD2,TRBV7-8
TGTGCCAGCAGCTTATCCCGGGTTGTCTCTGGCTACACCTTC,CASSLSRVVSGYTF,TRBJ1-2,.,.,TRBV11-2
TGCGCCAGCAGTCAAGGGAGATACTACAATTCACCCCTCCACTTT,CASSQGRYYNSPLHF,TRBJ1-6,.,.,TRBV23-1
TGTGCCAGCAGCTTAGGAGGACTAGTAGGCAATGAGCAGTTCTTC,CASSLGGLVGNEQFF,TRBJ2-1,.,TRBD2,TRBV7-9
TGTGCCAGCAGTCCCCCCGAGTCATTTGGAAACACCATATATTTT,CASSPPESFGNTIYF,TRBJ1-3,.,.,TRBV6-5
TGTGCCAGCAGCAAAGACAGGGGGAACTATGGCTACACCTTC,CASSKDRGNYGYTF,TRBJ1-2,.,TRBD1,TRBV7-2
TGTGCCAGCAGTGCACGGGCGGTCGGCTACACCTTC,CASSARAVGYTF,TRBJ1-2,.,.,TRBV12-3/TRBV12-4
TGTGCCAGTAGTACCCGAGGGACAGGGGGCAATCAGCCCCAGCATTTT,CASSTRGTGGNQPQHF,TRBJ1-5,.,TRBD1,TRBV19
TGTGCCAGCAGCCTTGCGGTGAACACTGAAGCTTTCTTT,CASSLAVNTEAFF,TRBJ1-1,.,.,TRBV14
TGTGCCAGCAGCCAACCGGGACAGGGGACCCAAAACATTCAGTACTTC,CASSQPGQGTQNIQYF,TRBJ2-4,.,TRBD1,TRBV4-2